Presented here are 31 T cell receptor beta chains from one specimen sequenced in a study of radiotherapy plus CTLA-4 blockade in lung cancer (dated by TCRdb to the late 2010s). Receptor amplification or capture employed the immunoSEQ multiplex PCR assay. TCRdb provides this immuneACCESS table in a form limited to in-frame rearrangements. Some clones are lacking; in checked studies, under half of them reflect an unresolved V gene, and why the rest are absent is not known. The sample table records over 80,000 clones; 83% of these occur just once. Jointly, the top ten make up around 0.8% of the sample. This specimen was peripheral blood, taken from a patient treated with radiotherapy plus ipilimumab. These receptors were obtained from a human donor with non-small cell lung cancer who had stable disease on radiotherapy plus ipilimumab.

The rearrangement links TRBV19 to TRBJ2-7; TRBD1 matches at 12 bases. The germline gives CDR1 LNHDA, CDR2 SQIVND (reference sequence). The ends lost 3 bases at V and 1 base at J; junction bases unmatched: 13. The CDR3 runs to 19 residues. CDR3 region: CASSISGTGGVLGSYEQYF. CDR3 in DNA: TGTGCCAGTAGTATTTCCGGGACAGGGGGCGTACTGGGTTCCTACGAGCAGTACTTC.

The chain links TRBV5-1 to TRBJ1-6; the D is unclear. Germline V gene lookup returns CDR1 SGHRS and CDR2 YFSETQ. V shed 1 base and J shed 7 bases, with 6 bases lying between them. This CDR3 contains 13 residues. The CDR3 spells CASSLRPNSPLHF. The DNA for the CDR3 is TGCGCCAGCAGCTTGCGGCCAAATTCACCCCTCCACTTT.

Turning to this clone: This same CDR3 is encoded by further DNA sequences in the sample. The chain combines TRBV29-1 with TRBJ2-5; D tentatively fits TRBD1 or TRBD2 (5 bases each). The V gene lost 7 bases and the J gene lost 4 bases, with 16 bases spanning the gap. The V gene's germline CDR1 is SQVTM and CDR2 ANQGSEA. The CDR3 runs to 13 residues. The DNA for the CDR3 is TGCAGCGGTGGGGGTGGGGGAGTAGAGACCCAGTACTTC. Protein product: CSGGGGGVETQYF. Filled out from reference TRBV29-1 and TRBJ2-5, the complete variable domain reads SAVISQKPSRDICQRGTSLTIQCQVDSQVTMMFWYRQQPGQSLTLIATANQGSEATYESGFVIDKFPISRPNLTFSTLTVSNMSPEDSSIYLCSGGGGGVETQYFGPGTRLLVL.

This rearrangement joins TRBV19 to TRBJ2-1; no reliable D call. Germline CDR1 is LNHDA and CDR2 is SQIVND (reference sequence). V lost 0 bases and J lost 3, with 3 bases in between. This CDR3 region has 13 residues. The DNA of the CDR3 is TGTGCCAGTAGTATAGAACGCTACAATGAGCAGTTCTTC. It codes for CASSIERYNEQFF.

The V gene is TRBV11-1, the J gene TRBJ2-3; TRBD1 agrees at 11 bases. V trimming: 2 bases; J trimming: 11 bases; junction bases outside the gene matches: 6. Germline values: CDR1 SGHAT, CDR2 FQDESV (reference sequence). The CDR3 has 14 residues. Here the CDR3 DNA reads TGTGCCAGCAGCTTACTGCGGGGACAGGGGGGGCAGTATTTT. Translating gives CASSLLRGQGGQYF.

The V gene is TRBV28, the J gene TRBJ2-7, with D possibly TRBD1 on 5 matching bases. Trimming left V 3 bases short and J 2 bases short, with 17 bases between. This CDR3 is built from 16 residues. Germline CDR1 reads MDHEN; CDR2 reads SYDVKM. CDR3 protein: CASSFSRVQIPYEQYF. As DNA, the CDR3 is TGTGCCAGCAGTTTTTCCAGGGTACAAATCCCCTACGAGCAGTACTTC.

A few counts support this clone. The V call is TRBV6-6, the J call TRBJ2-2; perhaps TRBD1 as D (6 bases). The CDR3 is 13 residues long. Looked up from germline, CDR1 is MNHNY and CDR2 is SVGAGI (reference sequence). Trimming took 6 bases from V and 3 from J, leaving 8 bases between them. This CDR3 is CASRQGYTGELFF. CDR3 nucleotides: TGTGCCAGCAGACAGGGATACACCGGGGAGCTGTTTTTT.

The chain combines TRBV7-9 with TRBJ1-1; D is unclear. The CDR3 length is 13 residues. The germline gives CDR1 SEHNR, CDR2 FQNEAQ (reference sequence). The V end lost 5 bases, the J end lost 0 bases, and 7 bases lay between the germline ends. The chain's CDR3 is CASSTTMNTEAFF. The CDR3, as DNA: TGTGCCAGCAGCACCACCATGAACACTGAAGCTTTCTTT.

V and J are TRBV18 and TRBJ2-7; D is possibly TRBD1 (6 bases). Germline V gene lookup returns CDR1 KGHSH and CDR2 LQKENI. Trimming removed 2 bases from V and 3 bases from J, with 17 bases in between. The CDR3 is made up of 16 amino acids. CDR3 nucleotides: TGTGCCAGCTCACCAACGCTACAGGGACGCTACTACGAGCAGTACTTC. Protein sequence: CASSPTLQGRYYEQYF.

This chain links TRBV7-9 with TRBJ1-4; 7 bases are a match to TRBD1. This CDR3 region has 14 residues. The germline V gene encodes CDR1 SEHNR and CDR2 FQNEAQ (reference sequence). Trimming cost V 5 bases and J 4 bases; bases outside gene matches: 4. CDR3: CASSTDRDNEKLFF. Here the CDR3 DNA reads TGTGCCAGCAGCACCGACAGGGATAATGAAAAACTGTTTTTT.

The rearrangement links TRBV11-1 to TRBJ2-2, with TRBD2 matching over 7 bases. After removal of 2 bases from V and 4 bases from J, the junction contained 7 bases not matched to a gene. The CDR3 has 16 residues. Germline CDR1 SGHAT, CDR2 FQDESV (reference sequence). The CDR3 DNA is TGTGCCAGCAGCTTAACTGCGGGAGTAGGCACCGGGGAGCTGTTTTTT. Amino acid sequence: CASSLTAGVGTGELFF.

CDR3 loop: CATSGGGSANEKLFF. Here the CDR3 DNA reads TGTGCCACCTCTGGGGGGGGCTCAGCTAATGAAAAACTGTTTTTT. The chain carries TRBV28 and TRBJ1-4; TRBD1 might be the D (6 bases). The CDR3 length is 15 residues. Germline V gene lookup returns CDR1 MDHEN and CDR2 SYDVKM. V lost 10 bases and J 3 bases, leaving 18 bases between the germline ends.

The DNA for the CDR3 is TGTGCCAGTAGAGAACTGCGACAGGGCTATAATTCACCCCTCCACTTT. Its protein product is CASRELRQGYNSPLHF. The V call is TRBV19, the J call TRBJ1-6; 7 nucleotides agree with TRBD1. The CDR3 spans 16 residues. After removal of 6 bases from V and 3 bases from J, the junction contained 8 bases not matched to a gene. Germline V gene data show CDR1 as LNHDA and CDR2 as SQIVND (reference sequence).

The CDR3 DNA follows: TGTGCCATCAGAAACGCCCAAGGGGGTTCACCCCTCCACTTT. Translation gives CAIRNAQGGSPLHF. The V gene is TRBV10-3, the J gene TRBJ1-6; maybe TRBD1 (6 bases). Per germline, CDR1 ENHRY and CDR2 SYGVKD. The CDR3 runs to 14 residues. The V end lost 6 bases, the J end lost 9 bases, and 15 bases lay between the germline ends.

The chain carries TRBV28 and TRBJ2-7; TRBD1 might be the D (6 bases). Germline V gives CDR1 MDHEN, CDR2 SYDVKM. With 1 base removed from V and 4 bases from J, the gap between germline ends came to 14 bases. The CDR3 length is 15 residues. The chain's CDR3 is CASSLYRRQGYEQYF. The CDR3 coding sequence is TGTGCCAGCAGTTTATATAGGCGGCAGGGGTACGAGCAGTACTTC.

This clone was seen a single time. V usage is TRBV5-6 and J usage is TRBJ2-3; 11 bases match TRBD2. The CDR3 has 16 amino acids. J was trimmed by 4 bases and V by 0 bases; bases with no gene match: 4. CDR1 is SGHDT, CDR2 YYEEEE, per germline. CDR3 protein: CASSLVLAGGADTQYF. CDR3 coding DNA: TGTGCCAGCAGCTTGGTTCTAGCGGGAGGTGCAGATACGCAGTATTTT. The variable domain in full, with the rest retrieved from reference TRBV5-6 and TRBJ2-3, is DAGVTQSPTHLIKTRGQQVTLRCSPKSGHDTVSWYQQALGQGPQFIFQYYEEEERQRGNFPDRFSGHQFPNYSSELNVNALLLGDSALYLCASSLVLAGGADTQYFGPGTRLTVL.

The CDR3 is CASSLARPGPAETQYF. In DNA, the CDR3 is TGTGCCAGCAGCTTAGCACGCCCCGGGCCGGCAGAGACCCAGTACTTC. The rearrangement links TRBV7-2 to TRBJ2-5, with D hard to call. The CDR3 extends over 16 amino acids. The germline V gene has CDR1 SGHTA and CDR2 FQGNSA. Trimming removed 0 bases from V and 4 bases from J, with 15 bases in between.

For this clone: Relative to the germline gene, one junction end is altered; a read error may explain this. V gene TRBV25-1 combines with J gene TRBJ2-5; 11 nucleotides line up with TRBD1. Per germline, CDR1 MGHDK and CDR2 SYGVNS. This CDR3 comprises 16 residues. The CDR3 loop reads CASSPGTGGFWMAQHF. The CDR3 DNA sequence: TGTGCCAGCAGTCCCGGGACAGGGGGGTTTTGGATGGCCCAGCACTTC. Looking up the rest from reference TRBV25-1 and TRBJ2-5 gives the full variable domain: EADIYQTPRYLVIGTGKKITLECSQTMGHDKMYWYQQDPGMELHLIHYSYGVNSTEKGDLSSESTVSRIRTEHFPLTLESARPSHTSQYLCASSPGTGGFWMAQHFGPGTRLLVL.

The rearrangement links TRBV9 to TRBJ2-7; 10 bases match TRBD1. CDR1 SGDLS and CDR2 YYNGEE come from the germline V gene. The CDR3 sequence is 16 residues long. J gave up 5 bases and V 1 base, and 9 bases lay outside the gene matches. The CDR3 coding sequence is TGTGCCAGCAGCGTAAAGGACAGGGGGATACTGCACGAGCAGTACTTC. Translated, it gives CASSVKDRGILHEQYF.

This chain links TRBV6-5 with TRBJ2-3; 13 positions match TRBD2. V shed 6 bases and J 5 bases; nucleotides not matched to a gene: 5. The CDR3 runs 15 residues. Looked up from germline, CDR1 is MNHEY and CDR2 is SVGAGI. CDR3 loop: CASSTLAGGEDTQYF. CDR3 nucleotide sequence: TGTGCCAGCAGCACACTAGCGGGAGGGGAAGATACGCAGTATTTT.

The chain links TRBV28 to TRBJ2-7; D could derive from TRBD1 or TRBD2 (5 bases each). CDR1 and CDR2 (germline): MDHEN, SYDVKM. The CDR3 is 14 amino acids. V lost 7 bases, J lost 2 bases, and 15 bases lay in between. The CDR3 region has the DNA TGTGCCAGCACACGAGCCGGGGCCGCCTACGAGCAGTACTTC. This sequence encodes CASTRAGAAYEQYF.

The chain is built from TRBV14 and TRBJ2-7; TRBD1 or TRBD2 may be the D gene (6 bases each). V dropped 4 bases and J dropped 4 bases, with 14 bases sitting between them. Looked up from germline, CDR1 is SGHDN and CDR2 is FVKESK. The CDR3 contains 14 residues. CDR3 DNA sequence: TGTGCCAGCAGCCGGAGTGGAGGGGGATACGAGCAGTACTTC. This gives the protein CASSRSGGGYEQYF.

This sequence joins TRBV4-1 and TRBJ2-5; D gene uncertain. Germline CDR1 reads MGHRA; CDR2 reads YSYEKL. The CDR3 contains 13 residues. V dropped 0 bases and J dropped 4 bases, with 6 bases sitting between them. DNA of the CDR3: TGCGCCAGCAGCCAAGATCTTCGAGAGACCCAGTACTTC. This codes for CASSQDLRETQYF.

The rearrangement joins TRBV10-2 to TRBJ1-1; D remains unclear. From germline, CDR1 is WSHSY and CDR2 SAAADI. This CDR3 contains 13 residues. Trimming cost V 3 bases and J 0 bases, with 5 bases left between them. This CDR3 reads CASSERMNTEAFF. CDR3 coding DNA: TGCGCCAGCAGTGAACGGATGAACACTGAAGCTTTCTTT.

The table lists this clone with a few counts. The gene calls are TRBV28 and TRBJ2-7, with a tentative D call TRBD1 (6 bases). Looked up from germline, CDR1 is MDHEN and CDR2 is SYDVKM. Trimming pared 4 bases from V and 6 bases from J, leaving 10 bases between. The CDR3 runs 12 residues. The CDR3 loop is CASSSNRAEQYF. The CDR3 nucleotides read TGTGCCAGCAGTTCCAACAGGGCCGAGCAGTACTTC.

The genes are TRBV28 and TRBJ2-3; possibly TRBD2 for D (6 bases). This CDR3 comprises 15 residues. V was shortened by 5 bases and J by 4 bases, with 16 bases between the two germline ends. Germline V lookup: CDR1 MDHEN, CDR2 SYDVKM. The CDR3 coding sequence is TGTGCCAGCAGTCCACCCCGGGAGCAGCCAGATACGCAGTATTTT. It encodes CASSPPREQPDTQYF.

The chain links TRBV7-9 to TRBJ2-7; D is unresolved. V was pared by 7 bases and J by 2 bases, with 12 bases between. Germline loops: CDR1 SEHNR, CDR2 FQNEAQ (reference sequence). CDR3 size: 13 residues. CDR3 residues: CASNDQEPYEQYF. CDR3 DNA sequence: TGTGCCAGCAATGACCAGGAACCCTACGAGCAGTACTTC. The full variable domain, with the rest looked up from reference TRBV7-9 and TRBJ2-7, is DTGVSQNPRHKITKRGQNVTFRCDPISEHNRLYWYRQTLGQGPEFLTYFQNEAQLEKSRLLSDRFSAERPKGSFSTLEIQRTEQGDSAMYLCASNDQEPYEQYFGPGTRLTVT.

The rearrangement uses TRBV19 and TRBJ1-1; unclear D gene. Germline CDR1 and CDR2: LNHDA and SQIVND (reference sequence). V lost 1 base, J lost 4 bases, and 10 bases lay in between. CDR3 length equals 14 residues. The CDR3 DNA sequence: TGTGCCAGTAGTATAGGGCTGAAGGCCACTGAAGCTTTCTTT. As protein: CASSIGLKATEAFF.

This chain joins TRBV10-3 and TRBJ2-7; the match to TRBD1 covers 7 bases. Germline assignment: CDR1 ENHRY and CDR2 SYGVKD. This CDR3 has 17 amino acids. J was trimmed by 0 bases and V by 3 bases; bases with no gene match: 11. CDR3 DNA sequence: TGTGCCATCAGTGATCTCTTGGGACAGCGGAGCTCCTACGAGCAGTACTTC. Protein sequence: CAISDLLGQRSSYEQYF.

The chain has TRBV2 and TRBJ2-1; 10 positions match TRBD1. The CDR3 sequence is 14 residues long. Germline lookup yields CDR1 SNHLY and CDR2 FYNNEI. The trim removed 3 bases at V and 7 bases at J, leaving 3 bases unmatched. The CDR3: CASSDRTGGNEQFF. The CDR3 DNA reads as TGTGCCAGCAGTGACCGGACAGGGGGTAATGAGCAGTTCTTC.

The chain uses TRBV28 and TRBJ2-7; TRBD2 matches 9 bases. The length of the CDR3 is 15 residues. The trim removed 0 bases at V and 4 bases at J, leaving 4 bases unmatched. Germline CDR1 MDHEN, CDR2 SYDVKM. CDR3 coding DNA: TGTGCCAGCAGTTTATGGGCGGGAGGGCGATACGAGCAGTACTTC. Amino acids: CASSLWAGGRYEQYF.